This entry lists 29 T cell receptor beta chains sequenced from one sample in a study of a mutant IDH1 vaccine in newly diagnosed glioma. These receptors are not linked to any known antigen. Time point defined: week 47, end of study. Every vaccination contained 300 ug of the mutant IDH1 20-mer peptide and was paired with topical imiquimod. Some clones are missing from TCRdb's copy, which holds only in-frame ones; the method was immunoSEQ multiplex PCR. The table includes tens of thousands of clones, approximately 75% detected once. Here the sequenced sample was PBMCs, taken from a glioma patient whose treatment included an IDH1 peptide vaccine. Every receptor here comes from a man aged 35 to 55 with glioma.

The chain joins TRBV7-2 to TRBJ1-3; D is uncertain. From germline, CDR1 is SGHTA and CDR2 FQGNSA. The CDR3 loop spans 11 amino acids. V was pared by 5 bases and J by 14 bases, with 13 bases between. The CDR3 loop reads CASSPVRELYF. The DNA for the CDR3 is TGTGCCAGCAGCCCCGTTAGGGAGTTATATTTT.

This clone was recorded once. This chain links TRBV5-6 with TRBJ2-2; TRBD2 agrees at 9 bases. This CDR3 is built from 16 residues. CDR1 and CDR2 from the germline V gene are SGHDT and YYEEEE. V lost 1 base to trimming and J lost 1 base; unmatched junction nucleotides: 2. Here the CDR3 DNA reads TGTGCCAGCAGCTTGCTAGCGGGACTGAACACCGGGGAGCTGTTTTTT. Translation gives CASSLLAGLNTGELFF.

This chain links TRBV2 with TRBJ2-4, with TRBD1 matching 8 bases. CDR1 and CDR2 from the germline V gene are SNHLY and FYNNEI. Trimming at V came to 5 bases and at J to 2 bases, leaving 8 bases not matched to a gene. There are 16 residues in the CDR3. Here the CDR3 DNA reads TGTGCCAGCAGTTTGGGCAGGGGGCTTACCAAAAACATTCAGTACTTC. Translation: CASSLGRGLTKNIQYF.

The V and J genes are TRBV5-1 and TRBJ2-4; D is possibly TRBD2 (5 bases). V shed 2 bases and J shed 0 bases, with 9 bases lying between them. The CDR3 runs 15 residues. Germline V gene data show CDR1 as SGHRS and CDR2 as YFSETQ. For the CDR3, the DNA is TGCGCCAGCAGCTTCAATGGACTAGCCAAAAACATTCAGTACTTC. It is translated as CASSFNGLAKNIQYF.

This sequence joins TRBV7-8 and TRBJ2-1, with a weak D call TRBD2 (6 bases). V was clipped by 5 bases and J by 0 bases, with 20 bases between them. CDR3 size: 18 residues. CDR1 is SGHVS and CDR2 is FQNEAQ in the germline V gene. The CDR3, as DNA: TGTGCCAGCAGCCCGGCATTAGGGACTCCCAGCTCCTACAATGAGCAGTTCTTC. Encoded protein: CASSPALGTPSSYNEQFF.

The chain joins TRBV2 to TRBJ2-2, with D possibly matching TRBD1 (6 bases). CDR1 is SNHLY and CDR2 is FYNNEI in the germline V gene. The CDR3 has 15 amino acids. V was trimmed by 6 bases and J by 0 bases, leaving 11 bases between them. The CDR3 is CASRGTFANTGELFF. The CDR3 nucleotides read TGTGCCAGCAGGGGGACATTCGCGAACACCGGGGAGCTGTTTTTT.

The CDR3 here is CASSLGQRAETQYF. DNA of the CDR3: TGTGCCAGCAGCTTAGGGCAGAGGGCAGAGACCCAGTACTTC. This chain uses TRBV7-6 with TRBJ2-5, with D possibly being TRBD2 (5 bases). Germline V gene sequence: CDR1 SGHVS, CDR2 FNYEAQ. Trimming shortened V by 1 base and J by 4 bases, and 10 bases separated the two germline ends. CDR3 length: 14 amino acids.

The chain joins TRBV19 to TRBJ2-1; maybe TRBD2 (5 bases). The CDR3 sequence is 16 residues long. The germline CDR1 and CDR2 sequences are LNHDA and SQIVND (reference sequence). Trimming took 3 bases from V and 4 from J, leaving 16 bases between them. The CDR3: CASSISPGTRYNEQFF. Written as DNA, the CDR3 is TGTGCCAGTAGTATTAGCCCGGGAACCAGATACAATGAGCAGTTCTTC.

V is TRBV6-6 and J is TRBJ2-7, with a possible D match to TRBD1 (5 bases). This CDR3 contains 15 residues. V lost 9 bases to trimming and J lost 3 bases, with 21 bases between them. Germline CDR1 reads MNHNY; CDR2 reads SVGAGI (reference sequence). In DNA, the CDR3 is TGTGCCAGTAAGTTAAACTCTTTAGGACACTACGAGCAGTACTTC. This sequence encodes CASKLNSLGHYEQYF.

The J gene is TRBJ1-2, the V gene TRBV4-1; the D gene is possibly TRBD1 (6 bases). This CDR3 contains 14 residues. V was cut by 4 bases and J by 2 bases, with 11 bases left in between. The germline CDR1 and CDR2 sequences are MGHRA and YSYEKL. CDR3 nucleotide sequence: TGCGCCAGCAGCCCGTCGGGACACAACTATGGCTACACCTTC. Translated, it gives CASSPSGHNYGYTF.

About this clone: The same CDR3 is also encoded by other DNA sequences in this sample. The chain is built from TRBV12-5 and TRBJ1-1; D unclear. The CDR3 loop spans 11 amino acids. CDR1 and CDR2 (germline): LGHNT, FRNRAP. V was cut by 5 bases and J by 0 bases, with 1 base left in between. CDR3 sequence: CASGMNTEAFF. The CDR3 region has the DNA TGTGCTAGTGGTATGAACACTGAAGCTTTCTTT.

The chain is built from TRBV6-1 and TRBJ2-2; 11 bases line up with TRBD2. CDR1 and CDR2 from the germline V gene are MNHNS and SASEGT. Trimming removed 5 bases from V and 3 bases from J; junction bases left unmatched: 2. This CDR3 is 15 amino acids long. DNA of the CDR3: TGTGCCAGCAGTCCTAGCGGGGGGCACACCGGGGAGCTGTTTTTT. Translating it yields CASSPSGGHTGELFF.

V is TRBV13 and J is TRBJ2-2, with D hard to call. CDR1 and CDR2 from the germline V gene are PRHDT and FYEKMQ (reference sequence). V was clipped by 0 bases and J by 0 bases, with 11 bases between them. The length of the CDR3 is 17 residues. CDR3 DNA: TGTGCCAGCAGCTTAGGCCTCGTGGTAGCGAACACCGGGGAGCTGTTTTTT. It specifies CASSLGLVVANTGELFF. Supplemented by reference TRBV13 and TRBJ2-2, the full variable domain reads AAGVIQSPRHLIKEKRETATLKCYPIPRHDTVYWYQQGPGQDPQFLISFYEKMQSDKGSIPDRFSAQQFSDYHSELNMSSLELGDSALYFCASSLGLVVANTGELFFGEGSRLTVL.

The chain combines TRBV19 with TRBJ2-3; no firm D call. The CDR3 sequence is 14 residues long. The V and J ends lost 7 bases and 0 bases respectively, with 11 bases between them. The germline V gene has CDR1 LNHDA and CDR2 SQIVND (reference sequence). As DNA, the CDR3 is TGTGCCAGTAAAACCAGCGCTAGCACAGATACGCAGTATTTT. Protein: CASKTSASTDTQYF.

The chain carries TRBV29-1 and TRBJ1-1, with D possibly matching TRBD1 (5 bases). The CDR3 spans 13 residues. Germline lookup yields CDR1 SQVTM and CDR2 ANQGSEA. V was pared by 5 bases and J by 4 bases, with 14 bases between. CDR3 protein: CSVPGRGGTEAFF. The DNA of the CDR3 is TGCAGCGTTCCTGGACGGGGGGGCACTGAAGCTTTCTTT.

V is TRBV9 and J is TRBJ2-7; TRBD1 agrees at 8 bases. With 4 bases clipped from V and 3 bases from J, the junction kept 6 bases outside the gene matches. This CDR3 contains 14 residues. The germline V gene encodes CDR1 SGDLS and CDR2 YYNGEE. The CDR3 DNA sequence: TGTGCCAGCAGCCGGACAGGGCAGGACTACGAGCAGTACTTC. It specifies CASSRTGQDYEQYF.

The rearrangement links TRBV5-6 to TRBJ2-7, with D perhaps matching TRBD1 (5 bases). The CDR3 spans 14 residues. Trimming left V 4 bases short and J 1 base short, with 12 bases between. Germline V gives CDR1 SGHDT, CDR2 YYEEEE. The CDR3 loop is CASSPLGPSYEQYF. CDR3 nucleotide sequence: TGTGCCAGCAGCCCCCTGGGGCCTTCCTACGAGCAGTACTTC.

This rearrangement joins TRBV30 to TRBJ1-1, with D possibly TRBD1 on 5 matching bases. The CDR3 has 16 amino acids. Trimming removed 5 bases at V and 1 base at J, with 20 bases between. CDR1 and CDR2 (germline): GTSNPN, SVGIG (reference sequence). CDR3 nucleotide sequence: TGTGCCTGGGGGGGAGACCGGGCAGGCGGGAACACTGAAGCTTTCTTT. Translating it yields CAWGGDRAGGNTEAFF.

The rearrangement uses TRBV5-6 and TRBJ2-5; 7 bases agree with TRBD2. The J call is doubtful: the DNA matches TRBJ2-7 better. The germline V gene encodes CDR1 SGHDT and CDR2 YYEEEE. The CDR3 is 14 amino acids. The CDR3 spells CASSFGGGSYEQYF. In nucleotides, the CDR3 is TGTGCCAGCAGTTTCGGGGGAGGGAGCTACGAGCAGTACTTC.

This chain links TRBV5-1 with TRBJ1-3, with 8 bases fitting TRBD1. The V gene end was trimmed by 4 bases and the J gene end by 1 base; junction bases not matched to a gene: 7. The CDR3 contains 16 residues. Germline V gene data show CDR1 as SGHRS and CDR2 as YFSETQ. CDR3 in DNA: TGCGCCAGCAGCACTTCGGGACAGGTATCTGGAAACACCATATATTTT. Translating it yields CASSTSGQVSGNTIYF.

The rearrangement joins TRBV2 to TRBJ2-7, with D perhaps TRBD1 (6 bases). This CDR3 comprises 15 residues. Germline V CDR1 and CDR2: SNHLY, FYNNEI. Trimming took 7 bases from V and 6 from J, leaving 22 bases between them. The CDR3 DNA follows: TGTGCCAGCACTAGGACAGATGAGTATTCAGGCGAGCAGTACTTC. Translating it yields CASTRTDEYSGEQYF.

The chain is built from TRBV11-3 and TRBJ1-4; TRBD1 matches at 8 bases. CDR1 is SGHNT and CDR2 is YENEEA in the germline V gene. V lost 0 bases, J lost 8 bases, and 11 bases stayed unmatched. CDR3 length: 17 amino acids. CDR3 residues: CASSLELAAGGREKLFF. CDR3 bases: TGTGCCAGCAGCTTAGAGCTTGCGGCAGGGGGCCGCGAAAAACTGTTTTTT.

The rearrangement links TRBV28 to TRBJ2-3, with 8 bases lining up with TRBD1. The CDR3 runs to 15 residues. Germline V CDR1 and CDR2: MDHEN, SYDVKM. Unmatched junction bases numbered 5, after V lost 2 bases and J lost 4 bases. CDR3 in DNA: TGTGCCAGCAGTTTACGCGGACAGGGTTCAGATACGCAGTATTTT. It yields the protein CASSLRGQGSDTQYF.

CDR3 in amino acids: CASSLVGLAAEKTQYF. Written as DNA, the CDR3 is TGTGCCAGCAGCTTGGTAGGACTAGCGGCCGAGAAGACCCAGTACTTC. The J gene is TRBJ2-5, the V gene TRBV5-4; 10 positions agree with TRBD2. The ends lost 0 bases at V and 6 bases at J; junction bases unmatched: 8. Germline V gene data show CDR1 as SGHNT and CDR2 as YYREEE (reference sequence). The CDR3 runs to 16 residues.

This chain connects TRBV11-1 to TRBJ2-7, with D uncertain. The CDR3 extends over 14 amino acids. V lost 1 base and J 2 bases, leaving 9 bases between the germline ends. Germline V CDR1 and CDR2: SGHAT, FQDESV (reference sequence). The CDR3 sequence is CASSLGTVTYEQYF. The DNA of the CDR3 is TGTGCCAGCAGCTTAGGGACCGTTACCTACGAGCAGTACTTC. The variable domain in full, completed from reference TRBV11-1 and TRBJ2-7, reads EAEVAQSPRYKITEKSQAVAFWCDPISGHATLYWYRQILGQGPELLVQFQDESVVDDSQLPKDRFSAERLKGVDSTLKIQPAELGDSAMYLCASSLGTVTYEQYFGPGTRLTVT.

The chain uses TRBV4-1 and TRBJ1-5; D gene unclear. V was clipped by 1 base and J by 2 bases, with 6 bases between them. Looked up from germline, CDR1 is MGHRA and CDR2 is YSYEKL. This CDR3 has 14 residues. The CDR3: CASSQVGGNQPQHF. The CDR3 coding sequence is TGCGCCAGCAGCCAAGTGGGAGGCAATCAGCCCCAGCATTTT.

This chain joins TRBV5-4 and TRBJ2-2; 10 bases align to TRBD2. The ends lost 5 bases at V and 1 base at J; junction bases unmatched: 17. Germline CDR1 reads SGHNT; CDR2 reads YYREEE (reference sequence). The CDR3 runs 20 residues. CDR3 residues: CASRLGTSASGLLNTGELFF. Written as DNA, the CDR3 is TGTGCCAGCAGATTAGGGACTAGCGCCTCGGGTTTGTTGAACACCGGGGAGCTGTTTTTT. The complete variable domain, with remaining parts taken from reference TRBV5-4 and TRBJ2-2, reads ETGVTQSPTHLIKTRGQQVTLRCSSQSGHNTVSWYQQALGQGPQFIFQYYREEENGRGNFPPRFSGLQFPNYSSELNVNALELDDSALYLCASRLGTSASGLLNTGELFFGEGSRLTVL.

The rearrangement uses TRBV6-6 and TRBJ2-3; 7 positions match TRBD1. J gave up 6 bases and V 4 bases, and 10 bases lay outside the gene matches. This CDR3 spans 15 amino acids. Per the germline V gene, CDR1 is MNHNY and CDR2 is SVGAGI (reference sequence). CDR3 amino acids: CASSSPDRIQDTQYF. In nucleotides, the CDR3 is TGTGCCAGCAGTTCCCCGGACAGGATACAGGATACGCAGTATTTT.

This sequence joins TRBV6-5 and TRBJ1-5; D is ambiguous. V was pared by 8 bases and J by 2 bases, with 10 bases between. The germline CDR1 and CDR2 sequences are MNHEY and SVGAGI. This CDR3 contains 13 residues. CDR3 amino acids: CASWPGRNQPQHF. The CDR3 coding sequence is TGTGCCAGCTGGCCAGGACGCAATCAGCCCCAGCATTTT.